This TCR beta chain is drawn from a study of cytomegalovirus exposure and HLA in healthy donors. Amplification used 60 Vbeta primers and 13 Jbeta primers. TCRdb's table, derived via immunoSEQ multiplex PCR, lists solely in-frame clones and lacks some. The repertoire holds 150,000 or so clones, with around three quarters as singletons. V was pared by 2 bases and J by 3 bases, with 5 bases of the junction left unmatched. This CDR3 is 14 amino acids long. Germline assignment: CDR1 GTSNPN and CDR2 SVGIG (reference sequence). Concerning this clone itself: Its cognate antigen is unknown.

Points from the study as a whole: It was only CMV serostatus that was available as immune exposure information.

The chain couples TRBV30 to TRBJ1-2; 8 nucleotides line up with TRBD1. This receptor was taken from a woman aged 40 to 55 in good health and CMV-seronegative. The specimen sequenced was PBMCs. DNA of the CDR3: TGTGCCTGGAGTACCGGGACAGGCGACTATGGCTACACCTTC. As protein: CAWSTGTGDYGYTF.